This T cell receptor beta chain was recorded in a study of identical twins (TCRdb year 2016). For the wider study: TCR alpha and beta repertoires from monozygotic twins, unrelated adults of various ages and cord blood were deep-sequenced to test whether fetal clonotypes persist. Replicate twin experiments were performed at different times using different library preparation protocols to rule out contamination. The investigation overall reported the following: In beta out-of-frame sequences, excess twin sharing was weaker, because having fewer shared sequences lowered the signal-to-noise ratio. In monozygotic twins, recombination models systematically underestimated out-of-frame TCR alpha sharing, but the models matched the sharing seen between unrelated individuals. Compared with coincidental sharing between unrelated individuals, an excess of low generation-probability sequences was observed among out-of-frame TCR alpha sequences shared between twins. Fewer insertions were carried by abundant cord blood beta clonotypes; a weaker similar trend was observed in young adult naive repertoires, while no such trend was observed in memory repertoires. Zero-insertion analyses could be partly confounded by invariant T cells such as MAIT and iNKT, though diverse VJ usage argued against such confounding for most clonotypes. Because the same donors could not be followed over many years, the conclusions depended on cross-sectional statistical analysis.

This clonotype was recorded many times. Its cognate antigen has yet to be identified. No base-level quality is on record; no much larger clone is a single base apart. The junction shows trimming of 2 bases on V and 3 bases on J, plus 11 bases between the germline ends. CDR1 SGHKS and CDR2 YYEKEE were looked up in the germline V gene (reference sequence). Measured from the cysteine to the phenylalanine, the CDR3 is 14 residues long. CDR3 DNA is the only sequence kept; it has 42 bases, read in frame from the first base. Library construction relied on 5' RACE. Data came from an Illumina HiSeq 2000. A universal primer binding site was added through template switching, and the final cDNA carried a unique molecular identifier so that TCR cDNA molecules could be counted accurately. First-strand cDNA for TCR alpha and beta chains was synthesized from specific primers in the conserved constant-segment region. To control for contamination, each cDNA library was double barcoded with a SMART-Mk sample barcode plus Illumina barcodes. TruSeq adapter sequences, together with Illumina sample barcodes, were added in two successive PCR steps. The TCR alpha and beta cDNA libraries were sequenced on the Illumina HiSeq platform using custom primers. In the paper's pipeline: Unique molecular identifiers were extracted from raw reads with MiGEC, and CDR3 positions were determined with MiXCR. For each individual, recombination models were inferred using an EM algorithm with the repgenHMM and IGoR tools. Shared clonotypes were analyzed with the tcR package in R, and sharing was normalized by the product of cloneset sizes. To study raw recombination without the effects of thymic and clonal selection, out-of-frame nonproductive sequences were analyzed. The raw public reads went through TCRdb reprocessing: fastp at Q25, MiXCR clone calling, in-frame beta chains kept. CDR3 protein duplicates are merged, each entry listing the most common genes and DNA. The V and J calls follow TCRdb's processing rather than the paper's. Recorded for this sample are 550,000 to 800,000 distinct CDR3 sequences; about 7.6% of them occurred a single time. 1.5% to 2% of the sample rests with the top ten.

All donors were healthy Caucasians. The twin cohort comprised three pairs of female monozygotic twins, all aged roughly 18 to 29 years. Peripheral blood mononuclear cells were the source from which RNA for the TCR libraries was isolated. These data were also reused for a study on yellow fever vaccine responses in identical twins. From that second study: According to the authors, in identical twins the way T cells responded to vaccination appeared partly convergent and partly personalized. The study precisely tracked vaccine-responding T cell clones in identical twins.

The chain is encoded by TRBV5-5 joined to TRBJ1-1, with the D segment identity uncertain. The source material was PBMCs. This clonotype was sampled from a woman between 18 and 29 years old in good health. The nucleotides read TGTGCCAGCAGCTTATGGATGTCGGACACTGAAGCTTTCTTT. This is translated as CASSLWMSDTEAFF. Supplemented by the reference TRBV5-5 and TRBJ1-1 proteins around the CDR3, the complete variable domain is DAGVTQSPTHLIKTRGQQVTLRCSPISGHKSVSWYQQVLGQGPQFIFQYYEKEERGRGNFPDRFSARQFPNYSSELNVNALLLGDSALYLCASSLWMSDTEAFFGQGTRLTVV.